This T cell receptor (beta chain) was captured by sequencing in a study of T-cell memory formation after mild COVID-19. Findings and caveats of the study: Clones contracting day 15 to 85 were balanced CD4/CD8; later expanders leaned CD4+. CD4+ contracting clones lay mainly in CM and EM, CD8+ ones in EMRA.

This CDR3 is 13 amino acids long. Trimming took off 0 bases at V and 10 bases at J, with 12 bases between the two ends. A few counts support this clonotype. Its antigen is not identified. From the 5' RACE reads, TCRdb called clonotypes with MiXCR, one entry per CDR3 protein. This table holds around 310,000 distinct CDR3 sequences, more than 15% found once. This sequence originates from a man aged 18 to 30 who had mild COVID-19 (a few samples of this study predate the infection). Cell type and time point are not known. Specimen: PBMCs or a T cell subset sorted from them (not recorded which). The chain couples TRBV12-3 or TRBV12-4 to TRBJ1-1, with D hard to call. The DNA for the CDR3 is TGTGCCAGCAGTTTAGCCCCCCTAGACGTAGCTTTCTTT. Translation gives CASSLAPLDVAFF.